This entry lists 32 T cell receptor beta chains sequenced from one sample in a study of sequential checkpoint blockade in melanoma. The table came from immunoSEQ multiplex PCR; TCRdb's copy has only in-frame clones and leaves some out. The sample has 13,000 or so clones, around 70% seen once. Noted treatment: randomized to nivolumab then ipilimumab (arm A) or the reverse (arm B). The sample was CD8+ T cells sorted from blood (inferred from file names), taken from a patient given nivolumab and ipilimumab in sequence. The receptor set was obtained from a human donor with melanoma.

This chain uses TRBV27 with TRBJ2-5, with 14 bases aligning to TRBD2. Germline V gene data show CDR1 as MNHEY and CDR2 as SMNVEV (reference sequence). This CDR3 comprises 15 residues. V lost 4 bases and J lost 11; bases outside the gene matches: 9. CDR3 sequence (DNA): TGTGCCAGCAGTTCCGGGACTAGCGGGAGAGGTGAGCAGTACTTC. Translated: CASSSGTSGRGEQYF.

The J gene is TRBJ2-1, the V gene TRBV5-6; 13 bases line up with TRBD2. CDR1 SGHDT and CDR2 YYEEEE come from the germline V gene. V gave up 4 bases and J gave up 8 bases; unmatched junction bases: 9. This CDR3 comprises 16 residues. This chain's CDR3 is CASSARTSGSLHEQFF. DNA of the CDR3: TGTGCCAGCAGCGCCCGGACTAGCGGGAGTTTACATGAGCAGTTCTTC.

The rearrangement joins TRBV6-5 to TRBJ2-5, with 9 bases fitting TRBD1. Germline V lookup: CDR1 MNHEY, CDR2 SVGAGI. J gave up 5 bases and V 6 bases, and 7 bases lay outside the gene matches. The CDR3 is 14 residues long. In nucleotides, the CDR3 is TGTGCCAGCAGGATACAGGGGGCGGGGGAGACCCAGTACTTC. Encoded protein: CASRIQGAGETQYF.

This clone was observed once. CDR3 nucleotide sequence: TGTGCCAGTAGTATCGGGACATTGGGGTCCTACAATGAGCAGTTCTTC. It specifies CASSIGTLGSYNEQFF. V and J are TRBV19 and TRBJ2-1, with a possible D match to TRBD1 (6 bases). Germline-derived CDR1 and CDR2 are LNHDA and SQIVND (reference sequence). The V gene lost 3 bases and the J gene lost 1 base, with 13 bases spanning the gap. This CDR3 has 16 residues.

The V and J genes are TRBV4-1 and TRBJ2-7; a weak D match, TRBD1 (6 bases). Germline V gene lookup returns CDR1 MGHRA and CDR2 YSYEKL. V dropped 0 bases and J dropped 4 bases, with 10 bases sitting between them. The CDR3 is 14 residues long. As DNA, the CDR3 is TGCGCCAGCAGCCAAGATAGGACAGTTTACGAGCAGTACTTC. As protein: CASSQDRTVYEQYF.

The CDR3 coding sequence is TGTGCCAGCAGCACGGACAGGGACTCCTACGAGCAGTACTTC. Its translation: CASSTDRDSYEQYF. The gene calls are TRBV5-6 and TRBJ2-5; 8 bases line up with TRBD1. The J call may not be correct, given that the DNA end is closer to TRBJ2-7. CDR3 length equals 14 residues. Germline CDR1 and CDR2: SGHDT and YYEEEE.

DNA for the CDR3: TGTGCCAGCAGCTTGCATGGGGGGGCGGGGGGCAATCAGCCCCAGCATTTT. Protein: CASSLHGGAGGNQPQHF. The chain recombines TRBV5-4 with TRBJ1-5; maybe TRBD1 (6 bases). V shed 1 base and J shed 2 bases, with 16 bases lying between them. The CDR3 covers 17 residues. CDR1 SGHNT and CDR2 YYREEE come from the germline V gene (reference sequence).

This clone was seen a handful of times. The CDR3 is CASGLGGTGHQPQHF. In DNA form, the CDR3 reads TGTGCTAGTGGTTTGGGCGGGACAGGTCATCAGCCCCAGCATTTT. The rearrangement joins TRBV12-5 to TRBJ1-5; 8 bases line up with TRBD1. CDR3 size: 15 residues. V dropped 1 base and J dropped 5; count of bases not matched to a gene: 4. CDR1 and CDR2 from the germline V gene are LGHNT and FRNRAP. The variable domain in full, with the rest retrieved from reference TRBV12-5 and TRBJ1-5, is DARVTQTPRHKVTEMGQEVTMRCQPILGHNTVFWYRQTMMQGLELLAYFRNRAPLDDSGMPKDRFSAEMPDATLATLKIQPSEPRDSAVYFCASGLGGTGHQPQHFGDGTRLSIL.

The chain is built from TRBV2 and TRBJ2-1; D is unclear. The V gene's germline CDR1 is SNHLY and CDR2 FYNNEI. This CDR3 comprises 11 residues. V lost 6 bases to trimming and J lost 7 bases, with 7 bases between them. Here the CDR3 reads CASRSRNEQFF. CDR3 coding DNA: TGTGCCAGCAGATCTAGGAATGAGCAGTTCTTC.

The gene calls are TRBV11-2 and TRBJ1-2, with TRBD1 identical over 7 bases. The junction had 6 bases not matched to a gene; V was cut back by 1 base and J by 4 bases. The CDR3 runs to 15 residues. The germline V gene has CDR1 SGHAT and CDR2 FQNNGV. This chain's CDR3 is CASSLAAGGIYGYTF. In nucleotides, the CDR3 is TGTGCCAGCAGCTTAGCAGCAGGGGGGATCTATGGCTACACCTTC.

The chain joins TRBV7-9 to TRBJ2-3; no firm D call. The germline CDR1 and CDR2 sequences are SEHNR and FQNEAQ (reference sequence). The CDR3 extends over 12 amino acids. V was cut by 5 bases and J by 6 bases, with 9 bases left in between. This CDR3 is CASSPIEDTQYF. The CDR3 coding sequence is TGTGCCAGCAGCCCGATAGAGGATACGCAGTATTTT.

The V gene is TRBV5-1, the J gene TRBJ1-1, with D unclear. The CDR3 contains 13 residues. Between the trimmed V and J ends, which lost 4 bases and 1 base, there was a span of 8 bases. CDR1 and CDR2 (germline): SGHRS, YFSETQ. CDR3 nucleotide sequence: TGCGCCAGCAGCGCCACACAGAACACTGAAGCTTTCTTT. This translates into CASSATQNTEAFF.

This clone appeared a single time. The gene calls are TRBV5-1 and TRBJ2-7; D not resolved. The V and J ends lost 0 bases and 2 bases respectively, with 9 bases between them. This CDR3 region has 14 residues. Looked up from germline, CDR1 is SGHRS and CDR2 is YFSETQ. As DNA, the CDR3 is TGCGCCAGCAGCTTGGCCTTAGGAGCCTACGAGCAGTACTTC. It is translated as CASSLALGAYEQYF.

V gene TRBV4-2 combines with J gene TRBJ2-3, with 13 bases aligning to TRBD2. CDR3 length: 16 residues. Germline V gives CDR1 LGHNA, CDR2 YNFKEQ. After removal of 2 bases from V and 5 bases from J, the junction contained 4 bases not matched to a gene. CDR3 nucleotides: TGTGCCAGCAGCCAAATAGGGACTAGCGGGAAAGATACGCAGTATTTT. Its translation: CASSQIGTSGKDTQYF.

The V and J genes are TRBV7-9 and TRBJ2-7, with TRBD2 identical over 9 bases. The J segment lost 5 bases and the V segment lost 5 bases, leaving 1 base of the junction unmatched. Germline values: CDR1 SEHNR, CDR2 FQNEAQ (reference sequence). The CDR3 sequence is 12 residues long. The CDR3 protein is CASSRTSDEQYF. The CDR3 DNA reads TGTGCCAGCAGCCGGACTAGCGACGAGCAGTACTTC.

A single count supports this clone. The chain links TRBV16 to TRBJ2-7; maybe TRBD2 (5 bases). Germline loops: CDR1 KGHSY, CDR2 FQNENV. Trimming removed 4 bases from V and 3 bases from J, with 16 bases in between. This CDR3 spans 15 amino acids. CDR3 in amino acids: CASSLGVALGYEQYF. The CDR3 DNA is TGTGCCAGCAGCCTAGGCGTAGCGTTAGGCTACGAGCAGTACTTC.

This clone was seen a few times. The rearrangement uses TRBV27 and TRBJ2-2; D perhaps matches TRBD2 (6 bases). Trimming took off 5 bases at V and 4 bases at J, with 17 bases between the two ends. This CDR3 has 16 residues. Germline loops: CDR1 MNHEY, CDR2 SMNVEV (reference sequence). The CDR3 DNA reads as TGTGCCAGCAGTCCTCCCTTGGCGGGGCTCACCGGGGAGCTGTTTTTT. Translating gives CASSPPLAGLTGELFF.

This sequence joins TRBV19 and TRBJ2-5; D might be TRBD1 (6 bases). The end of the DNA is better explained by TRBJ2-7, so the J call may be wrong. Per the germline V gene, CDR1 is LNHDA and CDR2 is SQIVND (reference sequence). The CDR3 has 13 amino acids. The CDR3 nucleotides are TGTGCCAGCGAGGACAGAAGAACCTACGAGCAGTACTTC. Protein: CASEDRRTYEQYF.

The rearrangement uses TRBV7-6 and TRBJ2-1; 7 bases match TRBD2. Unmatched junction bases numbered 4, after V lost 2 bases and J lost 3 bases. Germline V gene lookup returns CDR1 SGHVS and CDR2 FNYEAQ. The CDR3 length is 15 residues. The CDR3 nucleotides read TGTGCCAGCAGCTTAAACGGACTAGACTACAATGAGCAGTTCTTC. Its protein is CASSLNGLDYNEQFF.

The rearrangement uses TRBV4-2 and TRBJ1-1; D remains ambiguous. V gave up 0 bases and J gave up 0 bases, with 8 bases separating them. Germline assignment: CDR1 LGHNA and CDR2 YNFKEQ. CDR3 length equals 15 residues. CDR3 DNA sequence: TGTGCCAGCAGCCAAGACGAGGGCTTGAACACTGAAGCTTTCTTT. Translating it yields CASSQDEGLNTEAFF.

The CDR3 region has the DNA TGTGCCAGCAGTGAATTCGGGTTGGTGGAGTTAGCTGGAAACACCATATATTTT. This codes for CASSEFGLVELAGNTIYF. V and J are TRBV6-1 and TRBJ1-3; no reliable D call. The CDR3 runs 18 residues. In germline, CDR1 is MNHNS, CDR2 SASEGT. The V end lost 2 bases, the J end lost 2 bases, and 19 bases lay between the germline ends.

V usage is TRBV9 and J usage is TRBJ2-2; 7 positions match TRBD2. Germline V lookup: CDR1 SGDLS, CDR2 YYNGEE. Losses at the gene ends were 1 base for V and 2 bases for J; bases not matched to a gene: 14. The CDR3 has 19 amino acids. The CDR3 loop is CASSVFSGGGIGNTGELFF. The CDR3 DNA reads as TGTGCCAGCAGCGTATTCAGTGGGGGAGGGATTGGTAACACCGGGGAGCTGTTTTTT. Based on the CDR3 plus reference TRBV9 and TRBJ2-2, the full variable domain is DSGVTQTPKHLITATGQRVTLRCSPRSGDLSVYWYQQSLDQGLQFLIQYYNGEERAKGNILERFSAQQFPDLHSELNLSSLELGDSALYFCASSVFSGGGIGNTGELFFGEGSRLTVL.

The V call is TRBV7-2, the J call TRBJ2-6; 10 nucleotides agree with TRBD2. Germline V gene sequence: CDR1 SGHTA, CDR2 FQGNSA. Losses at the gene ends were 3 bases for V and 0 bases for J; bases not matched to a gene: 5. CDR3 length equals 18 residues. CDR3 bases: TGTGCCAGCAGCTTGAGACTAGCGGGTAGCTCTGGGGCCAACGTCCTGACTTTC. This translates into CASSLRLAGSSGANVLTF.

The sample holds a few counts of this clone. A read error may produce the germline difference seen at one junction end. Other DNA sequences in the same sample also yield this CDR3. V and J are TRBV4-1 and TRBJ2-1, with no clear D. There are 16 residues in the CDR3. In germline, CDR1 is MGHRA, CDR2 YSYEKL. The CDR3 DNA reads TGTGCCAGCAGCCAAGATCTGAGGAGCTCCTACAATGAGCAGTTCTTC. Translation: CASSQDLRSSYNEQFF.

With respect to this clone: Different DNA sequences within this sample yield the same CDR3. The chain couples TRBV6-5 to TRBJ2-2; TRBD1 aligns across 7 bases. CDR1 and CDR2 from the germline V gene are MNHEY and SVGAGI. The CDR3 loop spans 14 amino acids. Trimming took 5 bases from V and 5 from J; bases not matched to a gene: 5. In DNA, the CDR3 is TGTGCCAGCAGTAGGGGGCAGTATACCGGGGAGCTGTTTTTT. It is translated as CASSRGQYTGELFF.

This clone was found a few times. The chain is built from TRBV5-4 and TRBJ2-1, with 8 nucleotides matching TRBD2. The CDR3 has 16 residues. V trimming: 0 bases; J trimming: 5 bases; junction bases outside the gene matches: 7. Germline lookup yields CDR1 SGHNT and CDR2 YYREEE (reference sequence). The CDR3 coding sequence is TGTGCCAGCAGCTTGGATGGGCGGGGGGTCAACAATGAGCAGTTCTTC. Translated: CASSLDGRGVNNEQFF.

The rearrangement links TRBV9 to TRBJ1-2, with D uncertain. The ends were cut back, 0 bases at V and 9 bases at J, with 6 bases in the middle. This CDR3 contains 11 residues. The germline CDR1 and CDR2 sequences are SGDLS and YYNGEE. This CDR3 reads CASSVVSRYTF. The CDR3 coding sequence is TGTGCCAGCAGCGTAGTTTCTCGCTACACCTTC.

The CDR3 DNA follows: TGTGCCAGCAGTTCCCGGGACAGGGTCTACGAGCAGTACTTC. Translated, it gives CASSSRDRVYEQYF. The genes are TRBV7-9 and TRBJ2-7; 9 nucleotides agree with TRBD1. Trimming at V came to 6 bases and at J to 3 bases, leaving 6 bases not matched to a gene. CDR3 length equals 14 residues. Looked up from germline, CDR1 is SEHNR and CDR2 is FQNEAQ (reference sequence).

The chain uses TRBV6-5 and TRBJ1-2, with D tentatively TRBD1 (6 bases). V gave up 6 bases and J gave up 4 bases, with 15 bases separating them. Germline-derived CDR1 and CDR2 are MNHEY and SVGAGI. This CDR3 has 14 amino acids. CDR3 in DNA: TGTGCCAGCAGCCCCTCGGGGACAACCTATGGCTACACCTTC. It yields the protein CASSPSGTTYGYTF.

This rearrangement joins TRBV7-2 to TRBJ2-7; tentative D call: TRBD2 (5 bases). Germline CDR1 reads SGHTA; CDR2 reads FQGNSA. The CDR3 consists of 15 residues. V lost 5 bases and J lost 0, with 14 bases in between. CDR3 residues: CASSPRYGDSYEQYF. CDR3 nucleotide sequence: TGTGCCAGCAGCCCCCGCTACGGGGACTCCTACGAGCAGTACTTC.

The V call is TRBV27, the J call TRBJ1-1, with TRBD1 identical over 9 bases. The germline CDR1 and CDR2 sequences are MNHEY and SMNVEV (reference sequence). V shed 0 bases, J shed 3 bases, and the junction held 2 bases outside the gene matches. This CDR3 is built from 15 residues. CDR3 coding DNA: TGTGCCAGCAGTTTATCCGGGACAGGGCACACTGAAGCTTTCTTT. Encoded protein: CASSLSGTGHTEAFF.

The chain has TRBV4-3 and TRBJ2-5, with TRBD1 as a possible D gene (6 bases). CDR1 and CDR2 (germline): LGHNA, YSLEER. V lost 2 bases to trimming and J lost 0 bases, with 13 bases between them. This CDR3 has 16 residues. CDR3 coding DNA: TGCGCCAGCAGCCAAACCTTCACAGGGTACCAAGAGACCCAGTACTTC. Protein product: CASSQTFTGYQETQYF.